A single sample is the source of the 9 T cell receptor beta chains below, sequenced in a study of T cell repertoires in cytomegalovirus infection. TCRdb reprocessed the reads with MiXCR, giving one entry per CDR3 protein. The sample carries 40,000 to 50,000 distinct CDR3 sequences, approximately 20% recorded once. No antigen has been identified for these receptors. Sequencing used PBMCs, sequenced either directly or after in vitro stimulation (not recorded which). The receptors originated from a human donor in good health (CMV status not recorded). Some clones in this sample may be carry-over from other donors' samples.

In this sample, this clonotype turned up many times. The chain has TRBV19 and TRBJ2-4; TRBD1 matches 7 bases. V lost 5 bases, J lost 0 bases, and 7 bases stayed unmatched. In germline, CDR1 is LNHDA, CDR2 SQIVND (reference sequence). The CDR3 runs 16 residues. The CDR3 DNA sequence: TGTGCCAGTAGTCCGACAGGGTTCCTAGCCAAAAACATTCAGTACTTC. Protein: CASSPTGFLAKNIQYF.

Ten or more counts support this clonotype. V and J are TRBV7-2 and TRBJ2-2; weak D call: TRBD1 (6 bases). V lost 6 bases, J lost 0 bases, and 14 bases lay in between. Germline V lookup: CDR1 SGHTA, CDR2 FQGNSA. There are 16 residues in the CDR3. The CDR3 bases are TGTGCCAGCAGATACCGGGACATGGCGAACACCGGGGAGCTGTTTTTT. Its translation: CASRYRDMANTGELFF.

This clonotype showed up many times. V is TRBV5-1 and J is TRBJ2-1; 12 bases line up with TRBD2. The CDR3 covers 15 residues. Per germline, CDR1 SGHRS and CDR2 YFSETQ. Losses at the gene ends were 4 bases for V and 4 bases for J; bases not matched to a gene: 3. This chain's CDR3 is CASSLAGGDYNEQFF. CDR3 DNA: TGCGCCAGCAGCCTAGCGGGAGGGGATTACAATGAGCAGTTCTTC.

This rearrangement joins TRBV2 to TRBJ2-1, with D unresolved. The CDR3 sequence is 12 residues long. CDR1 is SNHLY and CDR2 is FYNNEI in the germline V gene. Trimming removed 3 bases at V and 10 bases at J, with 10 bases between. CDR3 bases: TGTGCCAGCAGTGACATAGGTGGGGAGCAGTTCTTC. This sequence encodes CASSDIGGEQFF.

The chain couples TRBV7-2 to TRBJ1-2; a possible D gene is TRBD1 (5 bases). Trimming pared 5 bases from V and 4 bases from J, leaving 8 bases between. Per the germline V gene, CDR1 is SGHTA and CDR2 is FQGNSA. This CDR3 comprises 12 residues. CDR3 amino acids: CASSVDSYGYTF. The CDR3, as DNA: TGTGCCAGCAGCGTCGACAGCTATGGCTACACCTTC.

The chain has TRBV2 and TRBJ1-1; D is unclear. The CDR3 length is 15 residues. With 5 bases removed from V and 4 bases from J, the gap between germline ends came to 17 bases. Germline V gives CDR1 SNHLY, CDR2 FYNNEI. CDR3 loop: CASSLYQEASTEAFF. In DNA form, the CDR3 reads TGTGCCAGCAGTTTATACCAGGAAGCAAGCACTGAAGCTTTCTTT.

The chain uses TRBV3-1 and TRBJ2-1; D not resolved. V lost 1 base and J 9 bases, leaving 16 bases between the germline ends. This CDR3 is 15 amino acids long. The germline gives CDR1 LGHDT, CDR2 YNNKEL (reference sequence). Written as DNA, the CDR3 is TGTGCCAGCAGCCAAGCCCGGGTTGAGGCCCCTGAGCAGTTCTTC. Protein: CASSQARVEAPEQFF.

This clonotype has a handful of counts. The chain combines TRBV6-6 with TRBJ1-2; 9 nucleotides line up with TRBD1. The CDR3 runs 15 residues. CDR1 is MNHNY and CDR2 is SVGAGI in the germline V gene (reference sequence). J gave up 3 bases and V 5 bases, and 7 bases lay outside the gene matches. The CDR3 protein is CASSPGTGSDYGYTF. The CDR3, as DNA: TGTGCCAGCAGTCCCGGGACAGGGAGCGACTATGGCTACACCTTC.

The chain is built from TRBV6-6 and TRBJ2-2; possible D gene TRBD1, 6 bases. The CDR3 runs 14 residues. V lost 6 bases to trimming and J lost 6 bases, with 14 bases between them. CDR1 and CDR2 from the germline V gene are MNHNY and SVGAGI (reference sequence). CDR3 residues: CASSPRGMAGELFF. CDR3 coding DNA: TGTGCCAGCAGCCCTAGGGGGATGGCCGGGGAGCTGTTTTTT.